The text below deals with one TCR beta chain. This table comes from immunoSEQ multiplex PCR, and its TCRdb copy is limited to in-frame clones, with some not included. The sample contains approximately 41,000 clones, approximately 94% of which appear only once. This entry is derived from a study of control samples from healthy donors and cancer patients. CDR1 is GTSNPN and CDR2 is SVGIG in the germline V gene (reference sequence). Trimming left V 0 bases short and J 5 bases short, with 3 bases between. This CDR3 region has 11 residues. Sequencing was performed on blood. This receptor was identified in a man in his 60s in good health. The J gene is TRBJ2-3, the V gene TRBV30; unclear D gene. CDR3 DNA sequence: TGTGCCTGGAGTGTTGTAGATACGCAGTATTTT. This translates into CAWSVVDTQYF.